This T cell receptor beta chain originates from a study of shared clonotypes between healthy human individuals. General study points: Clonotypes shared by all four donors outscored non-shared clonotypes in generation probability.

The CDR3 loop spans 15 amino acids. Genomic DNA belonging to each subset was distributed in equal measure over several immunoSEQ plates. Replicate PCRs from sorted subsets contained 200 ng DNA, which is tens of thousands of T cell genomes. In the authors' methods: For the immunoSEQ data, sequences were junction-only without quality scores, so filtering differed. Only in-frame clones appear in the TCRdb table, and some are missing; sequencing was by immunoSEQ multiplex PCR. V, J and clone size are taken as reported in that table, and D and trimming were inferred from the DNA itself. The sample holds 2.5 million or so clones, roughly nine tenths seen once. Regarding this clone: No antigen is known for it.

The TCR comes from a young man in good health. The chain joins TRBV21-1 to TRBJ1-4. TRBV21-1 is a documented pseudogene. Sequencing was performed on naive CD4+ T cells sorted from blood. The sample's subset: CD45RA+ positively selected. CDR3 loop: CASSKDSVGNEKLFF. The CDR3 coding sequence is TGTGCCAGCAGCAAAGATTCCGTAGGTAATGAAAAACTGTTTTTT.